Each of the 12 T cell receptor beta chains below was sequenced from the same sample in a study of cytotoxic CD8 clonotypes in ibrutinib-treated CLL. Sequencing used immunoSEQ multiplex PCR; TCRdb keeps in-frame clones, though not all of them. Found here are under 150,000 clones, roughly 90% of them singletons; the top ten hold roughly 10%. Here the sequenced sample was PBMCs, taken after 12 months of ibrutinib treatment. The source is a human donor with chronic lymphocytic leukemia.

This clone occurred a few times. The chain combines TRBV6-5 with TRBJ1-1; tentatively, D is TRBD1 (5 bases). Germline CDR1 MNHEY, CDR2 SVGAGI. Trimming removed 5 bases at V and 7 bases at J, with 20 bases between. This CDR3 is 15 amino acids long. CDR3 sequence: CASSRGHFPSGEAFF. The CDR3 DNA reads TGTGCCAGCAGTCGAGGACATTTTCCTAGCGGTGAAGCTTTCTTT.

This chain uses TRBV21-1 with TRBJ1-4; the listed D gene, TRBD1, was not tested against the DNA. TRBV21-1 is classified as a pseudogene. This CDR3 is built from 15 residues. The CDR3 loop is CASSKSDSLNEKLFF. As DNA, the CDR3 is TGTGCCAGCAGCAAATCGGACAGCCTTAATGAAAAACTGTTTTTT.

The DNA for the CDR3 is TGCGCCAGCAGCCAATTAGGGGGAGACACTGAAGCTTTCTTT. It codes for CASSQLGGDTEAFF. V gene TRBV4-1 combines with J gene TRBJ1-1, with D tentatively TRBD1 (6 bases). CDR1 and CDR2 (germline): MGHRA, YSYEKL. This CDR3 is built from 14 residues. Trimming took off 2 bases at V and 3 bases at J, with 10 bases between the two ends.

The V and J genes are TRBV5-1 and TRBJ2-6; no clear D. The CDR3 length is 14 residues. The V end lost 1 base, the J end lost 0 bases, and 2 bases lay between the germline ends. CDR1 and CDR2 (germline): SGHRS, YFSETQ. The CDR3 loop reads CASSLSSGANVLTF. As DNA, the CDR3 is TGCGCCAGCAGCTTGAGCTCTGGGGCCAACGTCCTGACTTTC.

V is TRBV28 and J is TRBJ2-7; 7 bases map to TRBD1. The CDR3 has 15 amino acids. In germline, CDR1 is MDHEN, CDR2 SYDVKM. Losses at the gene ends were 6 bases for V and 6 bases for J; bases not matched to a gene: 14. This CDR3 reads CASSLRDSRVFEQYF. The CDR3 DNA reads TGTGCCAGCAGCCTCCGGGACAGCCGGGTTTTCGAGCAGTACTTC.

The chain joins TRBV7-9 to TRBJ1-4, with D uncertain. CDR1 and CDR2 (germline): SEHNR, FQNEAQ (reference sequence). Trimming removed 0 bases at V and 7 bases at J, with 18 bases between. This CDR3 spans 17 amino acids. DNA for the CDR3: TGTGCCAGCAGCTTAGCAGGGAGTCAATTCTGGGGTGAAAAACTGTTTTTT. This codes for CASSLAGSQFWGEKLFF.

The chain uses TRBV27 and TRBJ2-2; D is perhaps TRBD1 (6 bases). This CDR3 is built from 16 residues. The V end was cut by 2 bases, the J end by 6 bases, with 16 bases between. From germline, CDR1 is MNHEY and CDR2 SMNVEV (reference sequence). The CDR3 coding sequence is TGTGCCAGCAGTTTAAGGGACACCGAACGGGCCGGGGAGCTGTTTTTT. This translates into CASSLRDTERAGELFF.

This chain links TRBV11-3 with TRBJ2-3, with unresolved D. V lost 5 bases, J lost 0 bases, and 3 bases lay in between. The CDR3 loop spans 12 amino acids. Germline CDR1 SGHNT, CDR2 YENEEA. This CDR3 is CASSVSTDTQYF. The CDR3 DNA reads TGTGCCAGCAGCGTTAGCACAGATACGCAGTATTTT. Variable domain in full (rest from reference TRBV11-3 and TRBJ2-3): EAGVVQSPRYKIIEKKQPVAFWCNPISGHNTLYWYLQNLGQGPELLIRYENEEAVDDSQLPKDRFSAERLKGVDSTLKIQPAELGDSAVYLCASSVSTDTQYFGPGTRLTVL.

This chain joins TRBV6-1 and TRBJ1-2; 10 nucleotides align to TRBD1. The junction had 4 bases not matched to a gene; V was cut back by 1 base and J by 5 bases. The CDR3 spans 15 residues. CDR1 and CDR2 (germline): MNHNS, SASEGT. The CDR3 protein is CASSEVGTGEYGYTF. CDR3 sequence (DNA): TGTGCCAGCAGTGAAGTAGGGACAGGGGAATATGGCTACACCTTC.

The chain uses TRBV28 and TRBJ1-2; D not resolved. The germline V gene has CDR1 MDHEN and CDR2 SYDVKM. Trimming took off 2 bases at V and 1 base at J, with 5 bases between the two ends. The CDR3 loop spans 13 amino acids. The CDR3 bases are TGTGCCAGCAGTTTAACGGGTAACTATGGCTACACCTTC. It encodes CASSLTGNYGYTF.

The chain joins TRBV6-1 to TRBJ1-5; D is ambiguous. Germline values: CDR1 MNHNS, CDR2 SASEGT. The germline V and J ends were trimmed by 3 bases and 6 bases, with 9 bases remaining between them. The CDR3 is made up of 13 amino acids. In nucleotides, the CDR3 is TGTGCCAGCAGTGAGGGTGGGGTTCAGCCCCAGCATTTT. It is translated as CASSEGGVQPQHF.

The chain is built from TRBV19 and TRBJ2-7; 7 bases are a match to TRBD2. This CDR3 comprises 15 residues. Germline-derived CDR1 and CDR2 are LNHDA and SQIVND (reference sequence). V shed 5 bases, J shed 0 bases, and the junction held 7 bases outside the gene matches. CDR3 protein: CASSPDGGGSYEQYF. The DNA of the CDR3 is TGTGCCAGTAGTCCCGATGGGGGGGGCTCCTACGAGCAGTACTTC.